The 25 T cell receptor beta chains presented below share a single source sample, sequenced in a study of regulatory T cells in long-lasting Graves disease. To make TCR beta libraries, researchers used iRepertoire HTBI primers and Arm-PCR of CDR3 regions. One entry per CDR3 protein, called by TCRdb with MiXCR from the multiplex PCR reads. The table lists approximately 400,000 distinct CDR3 sequences, 23% of them singletons. As to time point: persistent/refractory GD, antithyroid drugs over 5 years with positive TRAb. Following extraction of RNA from PBMCs, that RNA was used to make the TCR library. The source was peripheral blood mononuclear cells (PBMCs), collected when the disease was refractory, from a patient treated with antithyroid drugs. The receptor source for this set is a female donor with Graves disease.

This clonotype was picked up a small number of times. The chain is built from TRBV15 and TRBJ1-5; D may be TRBD1 (6 bases). Looked up from germline, CDR1 is LNHNV and CDR2 is YYDKDF (reference sequence). Trimming took 1 base from V and 2 from J, leaving 6 bases between them. The CDR3 is 14 residues long. For the CDR3, the DNA is TGTGCCACCAGCAGAGGGACAGGCAATCAGCCCCAGCATTTT. As protein: CATSRGTGNQPQHF.

This clonotype was counted at least ten times. The chain couples TRBV28 to TRBJ2-7; the D is unclear. V was trimmed by 3 bases and J by 4 bases, leaving 16 bases between them. Germline CDR1 and CDR2: MDHEN and SYDVKM. The CDR3 has 15 amino acids. CDR3 coding DNA: TGTGCCAGCAGTTTTAACATTCTAGATGGTTACGAGCAGTACTTC. This encodes CASSFNILDGYEQYF.

This clonotype occurred a few times. The chain has TRBV5-1 and TRBJ1-1, with TRBD1 matching over 8 bases. Per germline, CDR1 SGHRS and CDR2 YFSETQ. The CDR3 is 16 amino acids. Trimming removed 4 bases from V and 0 bases from J; junction bases left unmatched: 8. In nucleotides, the CDR3 is TGCGCCAGCAGCACGGCGCCGGGACAGGTGAACACTGAAGCTTTCTTT. Protein product: CASSTAPGQVNTEAFF.

This chain uses TRBV2 with TRBJ2-5; 7 nucleotides align to TRBD1. Germline trimming cut 7 bases from V and 1 base from J; bases unmatched to any gene: 6. The CDR3 sequence is 14 residues long. Germline V CDR1 and CDR2: SNHLY, FYNNEI. CDR3 residues: CASNLEGAQETQYF. The DNA for the CDR3 is TGTGCCAGCAATTTAGAGGGGGCCCAAGAGACCCAGTACTTC.

This clonotype was counted at least ten times. The chain links TRBV2 to TRBJ1-2, with D perhaps TRBD1 (5 bases). Germline CDR1 is SNHLY and CDR2 is FYNNEI. V dropped 6 bases and J dropped 1 base, with 12 bases sitting between them. The CDR3 is 14 amino acids. For the CDR3, the DNA is TGTGCCAGCAGGAACGGAGGGGTTAACTATGGCTACACCTTC. It encodes CASRNGGVNYGYTF.

The chain has TRBV9 and TRBJ1-2; a possible D gene is TRBD1 (6 bases). Germline values: CDR1 SGDLS, CDR2 YYNGEE. V was pared by 3 bases and J by 4 bases, with 16 bases between. CDR3 length equals 15 residues. The DNA of the CDR3 is TGTGCCAGCAGCGCCACAGGGTGGGCCAGCTATGGCTACACCTTC. Translation: CASSATGWASYGYTF.

V usage is TRBV15 and J usage is TRBJ1-2, with 9 bases matching TRBD1. Germline V gene sequence: CDR1 LNHNV, CDR2 YYDKDF (reference sequence). Trimming at V came to 1 base and at J to 8 bases, leaving 2 bases not matched to a gene. The CDR3 has 13 amino acids. CDR3 amino acids: CATSRGTGEGYTF. The CDR3 DNA reads as TGTGCCACCAGCAGAGGGACAGGGGAGGGCTACACCTTC. Full variable domain (remainder filled in from reference TRBV15 and TRBJ1-2): DAMVIQNPRYQVTQFGKPVTLSCSQTLNHNVMYWYQQKSSQAPKLLFHYYDKDFNNEADTPDNFQSRRPNTSFCFLDIRSPGLGDTAMYLCATSRGTGEGYTFGSGTRLTVV.

This clonotype has a handful of counts. This chain connects TRBV20-1 to TRBJ1-1; no clear D. The V gene's germline CDR1 is DFQATT and CDR2 SNEGSKA (reference sequence). Trimming took 3 bases from V and 2 from J, leaving 13 bases between them. The CDR3 covers 14 residues. The CDR3 DNA reads as TGCAGTGCTAGTGTGGGTGTTCGTAACACTGAAGCTTTCTTT. Protein product: CSASVGVRNTEAFF.

In this sample, this clonotype turned up a few times. A much larger clone lies a single base off, so this may be a read error. V gene TRBV7-2 combines with J gene TRBJ2-7; 14 bases are shared with TRBD2. This CDR3 has 16 amino acids. Germline V CDR1 and CDR2: SGHTA, FQGNSA. After removal of 4 bases from V and 3 bases from J, the junction contained 5 bases not matched to a gene. The CDR3 loop is CASSSGTSGSLYEQYF. The CDR3, as DNA: TGTGCCAGCAGCTCCGGGACTAGCGGGAGCCTCTACGAGCAGTACTTC.

The chain joins TRBV5-1 to TRBJ2-5; D not certain. The germline V and J ends were trimmed by 1 base and 0 bases, with 13 bases remaining between them. Germline CDR1 SGHRS, CDR2 YFSETQ. CDR3 size: 16 residues. The CDR3 protein is CASSLRWQQYQETQYF. DNA for the CDR3: TGCGCCAGCAGCTTGAGATGGCAACAGTACCAAGAGACCCAGTACTTC.

In this sample, this clonotype turned up many times. The gene calls are TRBV7-2 and TRBJ1-6; 7 bases map to TRBD1. After removal of 6 bases from V and 5 bases from J, the junction contained 7 bases not matched to a gene. The V gene's germline CDR1 is SGHTA and CDR2 FQGNSA. This CDR3 spans 15 amino acids. The CDR3 protein is CASSLRGPDNSPLHF. The CDR3 bases are TGTGCCAGCAGTCTGAGGGGGCCCGATAATTCACCCCTCCACTTT.

This clonotype has just a few counts. The V gene is TRBV20-1, the J gene TRBJ2-7, with a tentative D call TRBD2 (5 bases). V was pared by 3 bases and J by 4 bases, with 19 bases between. CDR1 is DFQATT and CDR2 is SNEGSKA in the germline V gene (reference sequence). The CDR3 extends over 15 amino acids. The CDR3 spells CSASQAEGRWYEQYF. CDR3 DNA: TGCAGTGCTAGTCAGGCCGAGGGTCGTTGGTACGAGCAGTACTTC.

This clonotype was seen ten or more times. This chain uses TRBV11-2 with TRBJ2-7, with 9 bases matching TRBD2. V shed 5 bases and J 2 bases; nucleotides not matched to a gene: 13. The CDR3 covers 17 residues. Germline CDR1 reads SGHAT; CDR2 reads FQNNGV. DNA for the CDR3: TGTGCCAGCAGCCCAGTAGGGCGGACTAGCGAGACCTACGAGCAGTACTTC. This sequence encodes CASSPVGRTSETYEQYF.

For this clonotype: A much larger clone differs from this one at a single base, so this may be a read error. The chain recombines TRBV29-1 with TRBJ1-1; D not certain. Per germline, CDR1 SQVTM and CDR2 ANQGSEA. The length of the CDR3 is 10 residues. Trimming took 5 bases from V and 10 from J, leaving 11 bases between them. Here the CDR3 DNA reads TGCAGCGTTAGCCGTCAAGGAGCTTTCTTT. It translates to CSVSRQGAFF.

For this clonotype: With a much larger clone just one base away, this may be a read error. J is TRBJ2-2 and V is TRBV5-1; no firm D call. This CDR3 has 14 amino acids. CDR1 SGHRS and CDR2 YFSETQ come from the germline V gene. The V gene lost 4 bases and the J gene lost 3 bases, with 10 bases spanning the gap. The CDR3 protein is CASSTRTDTGELFF. The CDR3 region has the DNA TGCGCCAGCAGCACCCGCACTGACACCGGGGAGCTGTTTTTT. The entire variable domain, with the rest obtained from reference TRBV5-1 and TRBJ2-2, is as follows: KAGVTQTPRYLIKTRGQQVTLSCSPISGHRSVSWYQQTPGQGLQFLFEYFSETQRNKGNFPGRFSGRQFSNSRSEMNVSTLELGDSALYLCASSTRTDTGELFFGEGSRLTVL.

There are many counts of this clonotype. The rearrangement uses TRBV15 and TRBJ2-5, with D unresolved. V lost 0 bases and J 4 bases, leaving 6 bases between the germline ends. This CDR3 contains 13 residues. Germline assignment: CDR1 LNHNV and CDR2 YYDKDF (reference sequence). The CDR3: CATSRDVGETQYF. In DNA form, the CDR3 reads TGTGCCACCAGCAGAGATGTGGGAGAGACCCAGTACTTC.

The chain joins TRBV2 to TRBJ1-4; 12 nucleotides line up with TRBD1. CDR1 is SNHLY, CDR2 FYNNEI, per germline. This CDR3 is 18 amino acids long. The V gene end was trimmed by 6 bases and the J gene end by 5 bases; junction bases not matched to a gene: 13. CDR3 bases: TGTGCCAGCAGCCTGCAAAGGGGCGGGACAGGGGGCAATGAAAAACTGTTTTTT. It is translated as CASSLQRGGTGGNEKLFF.

There are many counts of this clonotype. The rearrangement uses TRBV29-1 and TRBJ2-5, with 9 bases aligning to TRBD1. CDR3 length: 15 amino acids. Germline assignment: CDR1 SQVTM and CDR2 ANQGSEA. V gave up 6 bases and J gave up 1 base; unmatched junction bases: 9. The CDR3 sequence is CSVGTGGVPQETQYF. CDR3 bases: TGCAGCGTCGGTACAGGGGGCGTACCCCAAGAGACCCAGTACTTC. Variable domain in full (rest from reference TRBV29-1 and TRBJ2-5): SAVISQKPSRDICQRGTSLTIQCQVDSQVTMMFWYRQQPGQSLTLIATANQGSEATYESGFVIDKFPISRPNLTFSTLTVSNMSPEDSSIYLCSVGTGGVPQETQYFGPGTRLLVL.

This clonotype showed up just a few times. The chain combines TRBV19 with TRBJ1-3; D uncertain. The V gene's germline CDR1 is LNHDA and CDR2 SQIVND (reference sequence). The V gene lost 9 bases and the J gene lost 3 bases, with 12 bases spanning the gap. CDR3 length: 13 residues. The CDR3 sequence is CASAAAHGNTIYF. As DNA, the CDR3 is TGTGCCAGCGCCGCCGCCCATGGAAACACCATATATTTT.

This clonotype was observed a handful of times. V usage is TRBV29-1 and J usage is TRBJ1-6; D is ambiguous. The CDR3 sequence is 14 residues long. The germline gives CDR1 SQVTM, CDR2 ANQGSEA. The V gene lost 1 base and the J gene lost 18 bases, with 22 bases spanning the gap. As DNA, the CDR3 is TGCAGCGTTGAAGGGGGAAGTTTTTTCTCGCGTTCCCACTTT. Residues: CSVEGGSFFSRSHF.

This clonotype occurred many times. The CDR3 reads CASSELITGELFF. CDR3 bases: TGTGCCAGCAGTGAGTTGATAACCGGGGAGCTGTTTTTT. The chain recombines TRBV2 with TRBJ2-2; no clear D. Germline V gene lookup returns CDR1 SNHLY and CDR2 FYNNEI. This CDR3 has 13 residues. V lost 3 bases, J lost 5 bases, and 7 bases lay in between.

Ten or more counts support this clonotype. This chain uses TRBV28 with TRBJ1-4, with a possible D match to TRBD1 (5 bases). Per germline, CDR1 MDHEN and CDR2 SYDVKM. Trimming shortened V by 3 bases and J by 2 bases, and 13 bases separated the two germline ends. The CDR3 contains 16 residues. CDR3 region: CASSFLGAGTNEKLFF. In nucleotides, the CDR3 is TGTGCCAGCAGTTTTTTAGGAGCAGGGACTAATGAAAAACTGTTTTTT. The variable domain in full, completed from reference TRBV28 and TRBJ1-4, reads DVKVTQSSRYLVKRTGEKVFLECVQDMDHENMFWYRQDPGLGLRLIYFSYDVKMKEKGDIPEGYSVSREKKERFSLILESASTNQTSMYLCASSFLGAGTNEKLFFGSGTQLSVL.

This clonotype appeared a few times. The chain uses TRBV5-1 and TRBJ2-2; either TRBD1 or TRBD2 may supply D (5 bases each). With 4 bases removed from V and 1 base from J, the gap between germline ends came to 14 bases. Germline CDR1 SGHRS, CDR2 YFSETQ. This CDR3 has 16 residues. The CDR3 DNA reads as TGCGCCAGCAGCCCGGCCGAGGGGATGAACACCGGGGAGCTGTTTTTT. The encoded protein is CASSPAEGMNTGELFF.

This clonotype was detected a few times. This chain uses TRBV6-1 with TRBJ1-5, with D uncertain. Looked up from germline, CDR1 is MNHNS and CDR2 is SASEGT. Trimming removed 6 bases at V and 5 bases at J, with 14 bases between. The CDR3 length is 14 residues. The DNA for the CDR3 is TGTGCCAGCAGCCAAATGGGCCTGCATCAGCCCCAGCATTTT. As protein: CASSQMGLHQPQHF.

This clonotype was counted between two and nine times. The chain joins TRBV19 to TRBJ1-6, with unresolved D. Trimming left V 6 bases short and J 7 bases short, with 16 bases between. The germline V gene encodes CDR1 LNHDA and CDR2 SQIVND (reference sequence). This CDR3 contains 15 residues. The CDR3 nucleotides read TGTGCCAGTAGACCGGACGGAGAGCAAAATTCACCCCTCCACTTT. It yields the protein CASRPDGEQNSPLHF.